The source of this TCR beta chain is a study of read filtering for tumor transcriptome and immune sequencing. Overall study context: The cohort had about 16 men and 14 to 15 women aged about 47 to 80, mean roughly 66 years. Per sample, TCR-region reads ranged about 4.05 to 11 million by IR-seq, roughly 75 to 1273 by RNA-seq.

This clonotype has a count of ten or more. Its antigen is not identified. From roughly 390 ng of RNA, a library with molecular barcoded alpha/delta and beta/gamma adaptors was made. One entry per CDR3 protein, called by TCRdb with MiXCR from the reads. The sample gives tens of thousands of distinct CDR3 sequences, approximately 15% of which show up once; 6% to 8% is in the top ten. Whole-study results and caveats: Single-read clonotypes: about 83% of IR-seq clonotypes (around 3.5% of reads), about 75% of RNA-seq clonotypes (roughly 49% of reads). Even smaller IR-seq throughput identified most shared clonotypes.

This CDR3 has 16 amino acids. Trimming cost V 5 bases and J 1 base; bases outside gene matches: 5. Germline CDR1 MNHNY, CDR2 SVGAGI (reference sequence). The sequence derives from a donor at least 40 years old with multiple myeloma. Sequenced: a population of CD138-negative cells sorted from bone marrow. The chain is built from TRBV6-6 and TRBJ1-1, with 12 positions matching TRBD1. CDR3 nucleotide sequence: TGTGCCAGCAGTCCGGGACAGGGGGCCCAGAACACTGAAGCTTTCTTT. It is translated as CASSPGQGAQNTEAFF.